The clone carrying this T cell receptor (beta chain) was seen more than once but under ten times. Its antigen is not known. This sample is part of a study of blood T cells in healthy people across ages. Study conclusions and caveats: Strong correlation linked observed beta diversity and percent naive T cells.

Together with a sample-barcoded 5' primer, a J-beta primer mix was included in a second PCR lasting about 7 to 12 cycles. TCRdb reprocessed the 5' RACE reads via MiXCR and lists one record per CDR3 protein. The data contain some 850,000 distinct CDR3 sequences, around a quarter of them singletons. The same data also contributed to another study, on T cells of mothers and their children. Turning to that study: The sample comes from eight to ten healthy Caucasian donors: mothers and children. The authors detected no persistent microchimeric T cell clones.

The sequence derives from a boy aged 10-17 years in good health. The sample comprised blood.

CDR3: CASTGGQPGELFF. The CDR3 DNA reads TGTGCCAGCACCGGGGGACAGCCCGGGGAGCTGTTTTTT. This chain joins TRBV2 and TRBJ2-2; D might be TRBD1 (7 bases). V lost 7 bases, J lost 6 bases, and 12 bases lay in between. The CDR3 has 13 residues. Germline V CDR1 and CDR2: SNHLY, FYNNEI.